The rows below give T cell receptor beta chains drawn from one sample of a study of CD8 T cells in Susac syndrome. TCRdb recomputed calls from the immunoSEQ multiplex PCR reads with MiXCR, one row per CDR3 protein. The sample consists of about 150,000 distinct CDR3 sequences, 90% to 97% of them appearing once. Specimen: CD4+ T cells from PBMCs. Every receptor here comes from a human donor with Susac syndrome. The CDR3 runs from the conserved cysteine through the conserved F or W. The D gene is left open where the match is weak. Expanded clones are given a class, and other clones once, few, many or no size at all.

CDR3nt,CDR3aa,d_gene,j_gene,v_gene,abundance
TGTGCCAGCAGCAACGGACTAGCGGGATTAACAACGCCTCAAGAGACCCAGTACTTC,CASSNGLAGLTTPQETQYF,TRBD2,TRBJ2-5,TRBV11-1,.
TGTGCCAGCAGTGGGACAGAGGCTGAAGCTTTCTTT,CASSGTEAEAFF,TRBD1,TRBJ1-1,TRBV12-3/TRBV12-4,.
TGCGCCAGCAGTCAATCCGCTCGGAGCACAGATACGCAGTATTTT,CASSQSARSTDTQYF,.,TRBJ2-3,TRBV23-1,.
TGTGCCAGCAGCTTGGGTTACACCGGGGAGCTGTTTTTT,CASSLGYTGELFF,.,TRBJ2-2,TRBV7-2,.
TGCGCCAGCAGCTTGGGCGGAGTTGAAGCTTTCTTT,CASSLGGVEAFF,.,TRBJ1-1,TRBV5-1,.
TGCGCCAGCAGCTTGGCCTCAGGGGCGGCCGAGCAGTACTTC,CASSLASGAAEQYF,.,TRBJ2-7,TRBV5-1,.
TGTGCCAGCAGCCACCTCTGGACCCAGTACTTC,CASSHLWTQYF,.,TRBJ2-5,TRBV6-2/TRBV6-3,.
TGTGCCAGCAGCCAACAGGGGGCACGAATTTACGAGCAGTACTTC,CASSQQGARIYEQYF,TRBD1,TRBJ2-7,TRBV3-1,.
TGTGCCAGCAGTTACGAGGGTATCAATGAGCAGTTCTTC,CASSYEGINEQFF,.,TRBJ2-1,TRBV6-5,.
TGTGCCAGCAGCCAAGGAAACAATGAAAAACTGTTTTTT,CASSQGNNEKLFF,.,TRBJ1-4,TRBV14,.
TGTGCCAGCAGCCCCACGGACGGGGTGAACACTGAAGCTTTCTTT,CASSPTDGVNTEAFF,.,TRBJ1-1,TRBV9,.
TGCGCCAGCAGCGGGGATGGGACAGGGACTGGCTACACCTTC,CASSGDGTGTGYTF,TRBD1,TRBJ1-2,TRBV5-1,once
TGTGCCAGCAGCCCTTTAGAGGGGCCCAAAAACATTCAGTACTTC,CASSPLEGPKNIQYF,.,TRBJ2-4,TRBV11-2,.
TGTGCCAGCAGTTTCACCGGGTCGACAAATCAGCCCCAGCATTTT,CASSFTGSTNQPQHF,.,TRBJ1-5,TRBV27,.
TGCGCCAGCAGTCAATCTCCGGCTAGCCCTAGCACAGATACGCAGTATTTT,CASSQSPASPSTDTQYF,.,TRBJ2-3,TRBV23-1,.
TGCGCCAGCAGCCAACACCGGGAGGTCATGGAGACCCAGTACTTC,CASSQHREVMETQYF,TRBD2,TRBJ2-5,TRBV4-1,.